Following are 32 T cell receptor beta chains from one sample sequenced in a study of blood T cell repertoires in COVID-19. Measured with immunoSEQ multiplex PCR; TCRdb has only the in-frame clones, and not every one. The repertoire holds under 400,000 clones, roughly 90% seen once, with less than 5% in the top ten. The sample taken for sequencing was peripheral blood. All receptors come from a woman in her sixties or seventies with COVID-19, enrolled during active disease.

CDR3 amino acids: CASSLFLYGGSGNTIYF. CDR3 nucleotide sequence: TGTGCCAGCAGCTTGTTTCTTTATGGGGGCTCCGGAAACACCATATATTTT. The gene calls are TRBV5-5 and TRBJ1-3; possible D gene TRBD1, 6 bases. In germline, CDR1 is SGHKS, CDR2 YYEKEE (reference sequence). CDR3 length: 17 amino acids. Trimming took 1 base from V and 4 from J, leaving 18 bases between them.

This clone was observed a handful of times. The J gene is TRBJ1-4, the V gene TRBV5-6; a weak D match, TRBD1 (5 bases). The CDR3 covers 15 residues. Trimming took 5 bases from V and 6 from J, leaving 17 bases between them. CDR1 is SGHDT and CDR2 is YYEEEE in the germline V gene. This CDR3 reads CASSSPGTGDEKLFF. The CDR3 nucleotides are TGTGCCAGCAGTTCCCCCGGGACGGGGGATGAAAAACTGTTTTTT. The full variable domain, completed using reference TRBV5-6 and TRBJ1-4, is DAGVTQSPTHLIKTRGQQVTLRCSPKSGHDTVSWYQQALGQGPQFIFQYYEEEERQRGNFPDRFSGHQFPNYSSELNVNALLLGDSALYLCASSSPGTGDEKLFFGSGTQLSVL.

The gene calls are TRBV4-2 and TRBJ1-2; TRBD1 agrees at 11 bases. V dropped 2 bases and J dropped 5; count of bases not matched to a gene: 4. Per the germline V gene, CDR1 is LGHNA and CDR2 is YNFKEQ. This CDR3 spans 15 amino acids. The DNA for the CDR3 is TGTGCCAGCAGCCAAAAAAGGGACAGGGGGTATGGCTACACCTTC. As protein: CASSQKRDRGYGYTF.

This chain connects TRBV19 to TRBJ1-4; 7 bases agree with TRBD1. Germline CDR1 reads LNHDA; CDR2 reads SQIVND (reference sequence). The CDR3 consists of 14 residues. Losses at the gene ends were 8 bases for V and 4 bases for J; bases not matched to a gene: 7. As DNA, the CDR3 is TGTGCCAGTCGCGAGGACAGGATTAATGAAAAACTGTTTTTT. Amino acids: CASREDRINEKLFF.

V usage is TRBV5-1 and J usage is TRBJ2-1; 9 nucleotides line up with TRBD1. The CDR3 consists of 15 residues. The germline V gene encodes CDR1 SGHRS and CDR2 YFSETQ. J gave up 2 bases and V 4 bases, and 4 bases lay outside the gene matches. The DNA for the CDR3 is TGCGCCAGCAGCCCCAACAGGGGGCCCTACAATGAGCAGTTCTTC. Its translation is CASSPNRGPYNEQFF.

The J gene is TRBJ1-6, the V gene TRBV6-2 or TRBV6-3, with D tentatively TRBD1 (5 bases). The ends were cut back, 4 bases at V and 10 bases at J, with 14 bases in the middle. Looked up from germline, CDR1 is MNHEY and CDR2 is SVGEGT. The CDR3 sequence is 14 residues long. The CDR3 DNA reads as TGTGCCAGCAGTTCGGCAGGGAATAGGTCACCCCTCCACTTT. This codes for CASSSAGNRSPLHF.

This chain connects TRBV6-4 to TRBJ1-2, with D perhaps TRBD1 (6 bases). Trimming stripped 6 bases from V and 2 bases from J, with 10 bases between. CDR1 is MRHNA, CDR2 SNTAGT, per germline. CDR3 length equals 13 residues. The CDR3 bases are TGTGCCAGCAGGGACAGCGTAAACTATGGCTACACCTTC. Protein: CASRDSVNYGYTF.

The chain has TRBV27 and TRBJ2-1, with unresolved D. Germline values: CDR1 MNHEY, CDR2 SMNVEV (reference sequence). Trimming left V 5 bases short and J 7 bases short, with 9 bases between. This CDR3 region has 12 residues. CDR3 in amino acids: CASSALRNEQFF. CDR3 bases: TGTGCCAGCAGTGCCCTACGGAATGAGCAGTTCTTC.

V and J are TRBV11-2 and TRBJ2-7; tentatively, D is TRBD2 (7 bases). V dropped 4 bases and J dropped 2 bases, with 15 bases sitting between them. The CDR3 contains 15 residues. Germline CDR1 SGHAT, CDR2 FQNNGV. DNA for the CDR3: TGTGCCAGCAGCTATAGGGGCGGGGGCACCTACGAGCAGTACTTC. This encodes CASSYRGGGTYEQYF.

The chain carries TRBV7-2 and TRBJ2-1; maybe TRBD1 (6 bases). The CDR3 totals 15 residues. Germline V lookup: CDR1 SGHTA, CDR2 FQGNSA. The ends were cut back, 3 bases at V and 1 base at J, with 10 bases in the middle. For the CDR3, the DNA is TGTGCCAGCAGCTTCGCACAGGGATCCTACAATGAGCAGTTCTTC. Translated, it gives CASSFAQGSYNEQFF.

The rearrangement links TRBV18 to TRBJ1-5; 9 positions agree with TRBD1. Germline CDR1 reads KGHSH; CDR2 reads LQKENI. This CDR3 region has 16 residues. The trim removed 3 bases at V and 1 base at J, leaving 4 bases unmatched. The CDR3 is CASSPRQGGSNQPQHF. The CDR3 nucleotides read TGTGCCAGCTCACCGCGACAGGGGGGGAGCAATCAGCCCCAGCATTTT.

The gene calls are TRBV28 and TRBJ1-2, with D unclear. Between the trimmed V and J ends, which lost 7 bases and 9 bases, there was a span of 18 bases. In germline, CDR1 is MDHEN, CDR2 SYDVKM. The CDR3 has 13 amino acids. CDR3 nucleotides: TGTGCCAGCACCTCTGCGGGCGATTGGAGCTACACCTTC. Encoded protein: CASTSAGDWSYTF.

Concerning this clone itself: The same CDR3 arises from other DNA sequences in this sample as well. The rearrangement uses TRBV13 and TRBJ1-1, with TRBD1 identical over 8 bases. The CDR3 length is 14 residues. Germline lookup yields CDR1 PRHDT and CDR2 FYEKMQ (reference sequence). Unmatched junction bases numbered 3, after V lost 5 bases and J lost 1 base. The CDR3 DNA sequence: TGTGCCAGCAGCCGCGGACAGGGGAACACTGAAGCTTTCTTT. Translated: CASSRGQGNTEAFF.

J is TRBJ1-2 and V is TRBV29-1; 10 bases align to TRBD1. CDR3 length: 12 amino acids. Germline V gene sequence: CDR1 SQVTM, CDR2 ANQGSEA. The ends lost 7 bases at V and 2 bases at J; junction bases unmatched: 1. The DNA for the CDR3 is TGCAGCGCGGACAGGGGGAACTATGGCTACACCTTC. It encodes CSADRGNYGYTF.

CDR3 region: CASSALRADTQYF. As DNA, the CDR3 is TGTGCCAGCAGCGCACTTCGTGCAGATACGCAGTATTTT. The gene calls are TRBV7-8 and TRBJ2-3; D not resolved. CDR3 length: 13 residues. The germline V gene has CDR1 SGHVS and CDR2 FQNEAQ. Trimming took 5 bases from V and 4 from J, leaving 10 bases between them.

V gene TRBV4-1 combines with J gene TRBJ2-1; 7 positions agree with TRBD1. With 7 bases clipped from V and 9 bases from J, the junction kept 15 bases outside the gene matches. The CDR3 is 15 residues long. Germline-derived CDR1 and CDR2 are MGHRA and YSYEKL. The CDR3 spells CASKLGDGRDSEQFF. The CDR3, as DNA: TGCGCCAGCAAACTAGGGGACGGTAGGGACAGTGAGCAGTTCTTC.

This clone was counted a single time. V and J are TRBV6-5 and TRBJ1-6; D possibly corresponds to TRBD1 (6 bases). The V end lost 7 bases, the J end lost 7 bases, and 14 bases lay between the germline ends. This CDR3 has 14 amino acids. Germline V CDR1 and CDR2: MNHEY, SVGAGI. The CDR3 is CASTVGRGNSPLHF. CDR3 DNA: TGTGCCAGCACTGTAGGGAGGGGGAATTCACCCCTCCACTTT.

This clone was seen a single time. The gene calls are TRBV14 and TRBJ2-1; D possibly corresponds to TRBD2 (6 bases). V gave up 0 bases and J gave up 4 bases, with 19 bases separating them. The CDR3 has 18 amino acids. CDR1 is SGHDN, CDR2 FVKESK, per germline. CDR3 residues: CASSQDSRAGSLYNEQFF. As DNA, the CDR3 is TGTGCCAGCAGCCAAGATTCTCGAGCGGGCTCACTATACAATGAGCAGTTCTTC.

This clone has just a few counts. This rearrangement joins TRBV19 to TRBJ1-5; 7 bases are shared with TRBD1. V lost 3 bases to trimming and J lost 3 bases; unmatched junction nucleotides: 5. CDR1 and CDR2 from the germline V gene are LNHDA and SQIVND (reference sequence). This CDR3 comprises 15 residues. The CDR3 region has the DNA TGTGCCAGTAGTATTTGGACAGGAGACAATCAGCCCCAGCATTTT. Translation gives CASSIWTGDNQPQHF.

DNA for the CDR3: TGTGCCAGCAGCGCCACAGGGGGTCGGGGCGGCTACACCTTC. It translates to CASSATGGRGGYTF. The chain recombines TRBV2 with TRBJ1-2; 8 bases agree with TRBD1. The CDR3 loop spans 14 amino acids. J was trimmed by 8 bases and V by 6 bases; bases with no gene match: 11. The germline gives CDR1 SNHLY, CDR2 FYNNEI.

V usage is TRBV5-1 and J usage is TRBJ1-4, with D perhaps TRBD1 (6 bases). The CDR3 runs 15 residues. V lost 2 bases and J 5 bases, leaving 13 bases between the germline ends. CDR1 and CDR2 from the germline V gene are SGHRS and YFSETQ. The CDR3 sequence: CASSLQGDKNEKLFF. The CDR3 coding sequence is TGCGCCAGCAGCTTACAGGGCGACAAGAATGAAAAACTGTTTTTT.

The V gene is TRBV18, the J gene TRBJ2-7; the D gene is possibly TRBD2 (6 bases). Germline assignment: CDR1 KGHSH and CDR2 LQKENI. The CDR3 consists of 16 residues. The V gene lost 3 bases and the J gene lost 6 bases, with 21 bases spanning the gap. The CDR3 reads CASSPVGRDPSLEQYF. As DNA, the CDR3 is TGTGCCAGCTCACCCGTCGGGCGGGACCCTTCCCTCGAGCAGTACTTC.

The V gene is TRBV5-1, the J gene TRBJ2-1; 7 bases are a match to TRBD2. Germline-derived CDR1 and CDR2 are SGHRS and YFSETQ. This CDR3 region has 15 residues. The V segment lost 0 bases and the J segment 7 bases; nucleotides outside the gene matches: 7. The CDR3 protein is CASSLVGYGGNEQFF. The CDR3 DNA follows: TGCGCCAGCAGCTTGGTGGGCTACGGGGGGAATGAGCAGTTCTTC.

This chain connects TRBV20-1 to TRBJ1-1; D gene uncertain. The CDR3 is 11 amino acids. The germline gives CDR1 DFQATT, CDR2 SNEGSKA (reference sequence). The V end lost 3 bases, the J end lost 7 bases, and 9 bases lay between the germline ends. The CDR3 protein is CSASRESEAFF. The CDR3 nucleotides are TGCAGTGCTAGCCGGGAGAGTGAAGCTTTCTTT.

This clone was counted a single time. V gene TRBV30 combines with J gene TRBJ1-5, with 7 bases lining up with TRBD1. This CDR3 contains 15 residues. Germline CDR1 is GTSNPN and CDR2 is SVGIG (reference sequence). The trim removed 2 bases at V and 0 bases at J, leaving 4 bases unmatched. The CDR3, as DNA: TGTGCCTGGAGTCAAGGGACAGTTAGCAATCAGCCCCAGCATTTT. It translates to CAWSQGTVSNQPQHF.

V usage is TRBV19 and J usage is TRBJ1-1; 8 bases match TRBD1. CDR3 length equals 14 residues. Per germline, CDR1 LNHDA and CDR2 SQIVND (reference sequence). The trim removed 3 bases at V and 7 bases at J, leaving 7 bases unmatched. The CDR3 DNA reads TGTGCCAGTAGTATCCGGACAGGGCGGCTTGAAGCTTTCTTT. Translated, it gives CASSIRTGRLEAFF.

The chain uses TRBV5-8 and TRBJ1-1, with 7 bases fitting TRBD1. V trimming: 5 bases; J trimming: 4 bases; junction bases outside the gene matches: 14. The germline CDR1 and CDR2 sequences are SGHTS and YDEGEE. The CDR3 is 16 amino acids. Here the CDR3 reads CASRLLIVQGRTEAFF. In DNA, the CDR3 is TGTGCCAGCAGATTGCTGATAGTACAGGGGCGCACTGAAGCTTTCTTT.

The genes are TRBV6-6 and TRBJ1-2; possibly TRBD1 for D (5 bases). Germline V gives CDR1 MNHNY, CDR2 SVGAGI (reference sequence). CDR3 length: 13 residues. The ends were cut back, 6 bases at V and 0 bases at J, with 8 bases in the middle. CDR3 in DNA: TGTGCCAGCAGACAGGATTCTAACTATGGCTACACCTTC. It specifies CASRQDSNYGYTF.

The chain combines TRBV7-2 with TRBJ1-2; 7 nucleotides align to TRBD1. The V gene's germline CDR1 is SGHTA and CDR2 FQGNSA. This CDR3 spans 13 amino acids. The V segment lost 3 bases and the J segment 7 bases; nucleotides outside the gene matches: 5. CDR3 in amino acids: CASSFDRVTGYTF. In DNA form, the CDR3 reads TGTGCCAGCAGCTTTGACAGGGTTACTGGCTACACCTTC.

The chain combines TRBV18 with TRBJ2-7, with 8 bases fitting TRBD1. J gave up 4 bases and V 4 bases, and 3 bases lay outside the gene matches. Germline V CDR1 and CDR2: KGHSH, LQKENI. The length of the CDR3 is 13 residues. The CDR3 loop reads CASSRDRLYEQYF. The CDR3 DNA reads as TGTGCCAGCTCACGGGACAGGTTATACGAGCAGTACTTC.

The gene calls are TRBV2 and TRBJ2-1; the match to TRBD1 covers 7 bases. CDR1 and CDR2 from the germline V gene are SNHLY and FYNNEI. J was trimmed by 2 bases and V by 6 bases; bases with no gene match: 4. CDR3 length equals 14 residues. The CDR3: CASRGDSPYNEQFF. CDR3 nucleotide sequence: TGTGCCAGCAGGGGGGACAGCCCCTACAATGAGCAGTTCTTC.

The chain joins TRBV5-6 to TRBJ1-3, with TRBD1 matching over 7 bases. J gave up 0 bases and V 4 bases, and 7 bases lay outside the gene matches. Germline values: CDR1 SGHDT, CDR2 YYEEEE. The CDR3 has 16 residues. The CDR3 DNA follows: TGTGCCAGCAGCCTCGTGGGACAGAGCTCTGGAAACACCATATATTTT. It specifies CASSLVGQSSGNTIYF.